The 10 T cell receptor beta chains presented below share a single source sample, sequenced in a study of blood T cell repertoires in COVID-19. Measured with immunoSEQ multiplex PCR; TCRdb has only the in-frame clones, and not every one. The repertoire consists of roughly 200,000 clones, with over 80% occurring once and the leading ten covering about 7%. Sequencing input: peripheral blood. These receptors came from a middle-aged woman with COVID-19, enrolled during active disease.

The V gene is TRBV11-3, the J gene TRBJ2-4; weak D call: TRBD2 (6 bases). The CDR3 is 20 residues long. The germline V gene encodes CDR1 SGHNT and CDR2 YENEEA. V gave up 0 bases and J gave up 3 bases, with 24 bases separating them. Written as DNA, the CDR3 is TGTGCCAGCAGCTTAGATTGGGGGGTTCGCGACTTGGGAGACAAAAACATTCAGTACTTC. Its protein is CASSLDWGVRDLGDKNIQYF.

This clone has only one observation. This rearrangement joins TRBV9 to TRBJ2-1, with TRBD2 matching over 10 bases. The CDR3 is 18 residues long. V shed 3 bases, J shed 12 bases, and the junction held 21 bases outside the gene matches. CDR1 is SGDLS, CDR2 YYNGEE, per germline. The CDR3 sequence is CASSALDRTSGPKTGQFF. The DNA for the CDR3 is TGTGCCAGCAGCGCCCTGGACCGGACTAGCGGACCCAAAACCGGGCAGTTCTTC.

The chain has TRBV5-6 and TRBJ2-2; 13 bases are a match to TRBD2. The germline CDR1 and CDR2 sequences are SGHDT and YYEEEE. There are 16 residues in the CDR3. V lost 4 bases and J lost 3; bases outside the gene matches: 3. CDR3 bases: TGTGCCAGCAGCGGACTAGCGGGGGAGTACACCGGGGAGCTGTTTTTT. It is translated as CASSGLAGEYTGELFF.

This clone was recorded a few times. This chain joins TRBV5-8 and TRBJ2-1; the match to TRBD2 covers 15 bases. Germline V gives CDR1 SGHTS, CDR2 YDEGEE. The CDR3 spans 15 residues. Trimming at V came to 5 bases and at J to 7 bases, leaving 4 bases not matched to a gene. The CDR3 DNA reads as TGTGCCAGCAGGGGGACTAGCGGGAGGAATAATGAGCAGTTCTTC. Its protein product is CASRGTSGRNNEQFF.

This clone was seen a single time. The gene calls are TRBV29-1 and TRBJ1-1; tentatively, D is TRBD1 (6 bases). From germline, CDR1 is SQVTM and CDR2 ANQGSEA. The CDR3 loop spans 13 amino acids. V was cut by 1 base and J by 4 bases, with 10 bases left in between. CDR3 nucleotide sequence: TGCAGCGTTGAAGCAGGGGAGGGCACTGAAGCTTTCTTT. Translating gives CSVEAGEGTEAFF.

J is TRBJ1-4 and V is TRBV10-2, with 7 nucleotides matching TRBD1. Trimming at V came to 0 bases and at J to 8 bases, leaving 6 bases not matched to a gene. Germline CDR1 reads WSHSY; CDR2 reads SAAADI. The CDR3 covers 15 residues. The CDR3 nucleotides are TGCGCCAGCAGTGAGTCGGGGGGCAGGGGGGAAAAACTGTTTTTT. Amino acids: CASSESGGRGEKLFF.

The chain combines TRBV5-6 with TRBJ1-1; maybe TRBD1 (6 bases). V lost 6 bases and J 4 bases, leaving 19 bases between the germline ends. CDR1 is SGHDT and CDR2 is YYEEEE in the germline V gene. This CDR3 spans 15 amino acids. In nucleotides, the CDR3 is TGTGCCAGCACCCCGTTTCGGGGGGCGCCCACTGAAGCTTTCTTT. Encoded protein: CASTPFRGAPTEAFF.

CDR3 sequence reads: CASSLFSANYGYTF. DNA for the CDR3: TGTGCCAGCAGCTTATTCTCCGCTAACTATGGCTACACCTTC. The chain carries TRBV7-2 and TRBJ1-2; D is undetermined. The germline gives CDR1 SGHTA, CDR2 FQGNSA. The CDR3 runs to 14 residues. Trimming removed 2 bases from V and 0 bases from J, with 7 bases in between.

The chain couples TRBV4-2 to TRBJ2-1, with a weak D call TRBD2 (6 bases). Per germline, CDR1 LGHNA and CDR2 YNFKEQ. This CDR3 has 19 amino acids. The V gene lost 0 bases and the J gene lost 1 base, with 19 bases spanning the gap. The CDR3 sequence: CASSQDPLGGVVSYNEQFF. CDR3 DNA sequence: TGTGCCAGCAGCCAAGACCCCCTCGGGGGTGTGGTTTCCTACAATGAGCAGTTCTTC.

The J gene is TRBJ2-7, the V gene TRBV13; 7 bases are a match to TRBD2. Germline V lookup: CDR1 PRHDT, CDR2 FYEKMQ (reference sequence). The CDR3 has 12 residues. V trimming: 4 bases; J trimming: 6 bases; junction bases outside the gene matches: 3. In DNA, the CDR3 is TGTGCCAGCAGCTACCCTAGCGGCGAGCAGTACTTC. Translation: CASSYPSGEQYF.